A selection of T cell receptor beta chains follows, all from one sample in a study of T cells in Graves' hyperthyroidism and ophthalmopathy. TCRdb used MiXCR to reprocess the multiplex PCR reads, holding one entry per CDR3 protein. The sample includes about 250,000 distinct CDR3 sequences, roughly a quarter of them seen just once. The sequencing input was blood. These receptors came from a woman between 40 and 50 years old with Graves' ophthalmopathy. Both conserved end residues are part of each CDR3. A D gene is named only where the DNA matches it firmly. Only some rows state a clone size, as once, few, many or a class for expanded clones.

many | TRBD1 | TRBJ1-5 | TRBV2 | CATGQGGNQPQHF | TGTGCCACCGGACAGGGAGGCAATCAGCCCCAGCATTTT
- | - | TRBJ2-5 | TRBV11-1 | CASSFADLRVGETQYF | TGTGCCAGCAGCTTTGCCGACCTGCGAGTGGGGGAGACCCAGTACTTC
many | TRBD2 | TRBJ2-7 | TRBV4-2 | CASSQDGPSGGREQYF | TGTGCCAGCAGCCAAGATGGTCCTAGCGGAGGTCGAGAGCAGTACTTC
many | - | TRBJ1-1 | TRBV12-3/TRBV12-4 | CASSNRRILNTEAFF | TGTGCCAGCAGTAACCGACGGATCCTAAACACTGAAGCTTTCTTT
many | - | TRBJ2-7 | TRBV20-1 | CSASSGTGLPSYEQYF | TGCAGTGCTAGCTCGGGGACGGGACTTCCCTCCTACGAGCAGTACTTC
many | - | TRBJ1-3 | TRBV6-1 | CASSEARRAHSGNTIYF | TGTGCCAGCAGTGAAGCGCGTAGGGCCCACTCTGGAAACACCATATATTTT
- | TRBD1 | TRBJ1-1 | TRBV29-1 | CSAMTGLNTEAFF | TGCAGCGCTATGACAGGGTTGAACACTGAAGCTTTCTTT
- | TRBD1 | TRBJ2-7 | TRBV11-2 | CASSSGTGGLSYEQYF | TGTGCCAGCAGCTCCGGGACAGGGGGCTTATCCTACGAGCAGTACTTC
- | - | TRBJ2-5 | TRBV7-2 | CASTPGRMYQETQYF | TGTGCCAGCACCCCGGGACGGATGTACCAAGAGACCCAGTACTTC
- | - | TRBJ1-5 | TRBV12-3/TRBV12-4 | CASSSVPPRLHRGRQPQHF | TGTGCCAGCAGTTCCGTACCTCCCCGACTGCACAGAGGTCGTCAGCCCCAGCATTTT
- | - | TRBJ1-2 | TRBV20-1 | CSAPERGYTF | TGCAGTGCTCCTGAGCGGGGCTACACCTTC
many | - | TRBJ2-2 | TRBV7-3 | CASSFRGDTGELFF | TGTGCCAGCAGCTTCAGAGGGGACACCGGGGAGCTGTTTTTT
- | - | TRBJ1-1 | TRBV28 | CASRLGTENTEAFF | TGTGCCAGCAGACTCGGGACGGAGAACACTGAAGCTTTCTTT
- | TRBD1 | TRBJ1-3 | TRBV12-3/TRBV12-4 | CASRDRGSSGNTIYF | TGTGCCAGCAGAGACAGGGGTAGCTCTGGAAACACCATATATTTT
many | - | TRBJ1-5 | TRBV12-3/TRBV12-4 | CASSLVEGNQPQHF | TGTGCCAGCAGTTTAGTAGAGGGAAATCAGCCCCAGCATTTT
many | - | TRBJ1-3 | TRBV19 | CASSLAISGNTIYF | TGTGCCAGTAGTCTAGCGATCTCTGGAAACACCATATATTTT
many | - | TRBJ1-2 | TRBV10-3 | CAISDGNGYTF | TGTGCCATCAGTGACGGGAATGGCTACACCTTC
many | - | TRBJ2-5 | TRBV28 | CATILGGSRGTQYF | TGTGCCACCATCCTAGGGGGGTCCCGGGGGACCCAGTACTTC
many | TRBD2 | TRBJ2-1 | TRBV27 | CASSLTREGYYNEQFF | TGTGCCAGCAGTTTGACGCGGGAGGGGTACTACAATGAGCAGTTCTTC